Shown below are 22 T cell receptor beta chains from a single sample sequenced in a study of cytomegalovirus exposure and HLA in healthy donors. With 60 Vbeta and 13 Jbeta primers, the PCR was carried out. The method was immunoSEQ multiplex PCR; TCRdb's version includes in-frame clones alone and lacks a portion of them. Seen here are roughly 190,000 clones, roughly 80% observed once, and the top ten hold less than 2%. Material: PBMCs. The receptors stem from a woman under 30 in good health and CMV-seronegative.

As DNA, the CDR3 is TGTGCCAGCAGTGCTAGCGGTGCAGATACGCAGTATTTT. Protein: CASSASGADTQYF. The chain is built from TRBV25-1 and TRBJ2-3, with 7 bases fitting TRBD2. There are 13 residues in the CDR3. The V gene end was trimmed by 4 bases and the J gene end by 4 bases; junction bases not matched to a gene: 2. CDR1 MGHDK and CDR2 SYGVNS come from the germline V gene. Variable domain in full (rest from reference TRBV25-1 and TRBJ2-3): EADIYQTPRYLVIGTGKKITLECSQTMGHDKMYWYQQDPGMELHLIHYSYGVNSTEKGDLSSESTVSRIRTEHFPLTLESARPSHTSQYLCASSASGADTQYFGPGTRLTVL.

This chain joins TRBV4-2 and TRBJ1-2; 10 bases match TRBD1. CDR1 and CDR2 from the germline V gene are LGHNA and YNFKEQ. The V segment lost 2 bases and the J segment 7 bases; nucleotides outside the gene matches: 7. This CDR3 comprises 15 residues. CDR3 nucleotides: TGTGCCAGCAGCCAACCTGGGACAGGGGCTTCTGGCTACACCTTC. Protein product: CASSQPGTGASGYTF.

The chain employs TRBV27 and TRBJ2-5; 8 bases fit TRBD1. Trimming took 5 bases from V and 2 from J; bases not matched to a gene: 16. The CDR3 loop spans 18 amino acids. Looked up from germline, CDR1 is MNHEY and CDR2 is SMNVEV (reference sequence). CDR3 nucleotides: TGTGCCAGCAGTGTTCAGGGGGCGTGGCGCACCCGACAAGAGACCCAGTACTTC. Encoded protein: CASSVQGAWRTRQETQYF.

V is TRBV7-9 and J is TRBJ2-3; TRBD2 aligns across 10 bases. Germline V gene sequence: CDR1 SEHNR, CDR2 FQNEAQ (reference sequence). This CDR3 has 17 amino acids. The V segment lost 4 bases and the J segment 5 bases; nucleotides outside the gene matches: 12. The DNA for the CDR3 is TGTGCCAGCAGCTCCCGGGGGGTAGCGGGAGGTCGAGATACGCAGTATTTT. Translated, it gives CASSSRGVAGGRDTQYF.

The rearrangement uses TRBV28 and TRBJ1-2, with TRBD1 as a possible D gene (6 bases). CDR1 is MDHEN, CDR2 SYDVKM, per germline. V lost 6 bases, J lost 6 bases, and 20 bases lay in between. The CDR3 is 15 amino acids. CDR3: CASSPTTRQDDGYTF. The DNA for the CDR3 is TGTGCCAGCAGCCCCACAACAAGACAGGACGATGGCTACACCTTC.

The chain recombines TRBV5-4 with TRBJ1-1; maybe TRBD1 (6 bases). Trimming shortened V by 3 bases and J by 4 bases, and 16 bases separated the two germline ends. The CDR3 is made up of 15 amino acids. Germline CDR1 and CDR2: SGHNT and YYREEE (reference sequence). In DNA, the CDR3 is TGTGCCAGCAGCTCGTACATAACAGGGCCCACTGAAGCTTTCTTT. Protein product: CASSSYITGPTEAFF.

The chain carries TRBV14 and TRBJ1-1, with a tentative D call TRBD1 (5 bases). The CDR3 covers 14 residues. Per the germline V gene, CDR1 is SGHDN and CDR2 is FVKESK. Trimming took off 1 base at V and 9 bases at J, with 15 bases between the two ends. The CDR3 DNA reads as TGTGCCAGCAGCCAAGTTAGGGGCGCGGGGAAAGCTTTCTTT. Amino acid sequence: CASSQVRGAGKAFF.

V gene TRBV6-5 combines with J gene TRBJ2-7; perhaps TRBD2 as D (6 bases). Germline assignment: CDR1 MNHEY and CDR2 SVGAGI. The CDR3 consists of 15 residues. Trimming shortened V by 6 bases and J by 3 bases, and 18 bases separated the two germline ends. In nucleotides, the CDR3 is TGTGCCAGCAGCCCCTCCATCGGGAGAGTCTACGAGCAGTACTTC. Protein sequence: CASSPSIGRVYEQYF.

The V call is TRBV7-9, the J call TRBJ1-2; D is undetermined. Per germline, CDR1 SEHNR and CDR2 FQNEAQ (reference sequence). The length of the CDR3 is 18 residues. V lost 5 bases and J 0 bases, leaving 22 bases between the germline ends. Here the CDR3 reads CASSHPTGMQAANYGYTF. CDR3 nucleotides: TGTGCCAGCAGCCACCCAACCGGTATGCAGGCCGCTAACTATGGCTACACCTTC.

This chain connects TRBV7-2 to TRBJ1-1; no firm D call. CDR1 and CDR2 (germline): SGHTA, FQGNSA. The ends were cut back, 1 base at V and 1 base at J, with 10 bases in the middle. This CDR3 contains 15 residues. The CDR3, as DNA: TGTGCCAGCAGCTTAGTCGACGGAGGGAACACTGAAGCTTTCTTT. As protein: CASSLVDGGNTEAFF.

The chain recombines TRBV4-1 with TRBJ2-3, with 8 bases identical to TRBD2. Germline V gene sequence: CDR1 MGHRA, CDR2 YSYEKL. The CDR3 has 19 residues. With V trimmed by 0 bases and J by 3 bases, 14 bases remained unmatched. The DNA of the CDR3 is TGCGCCAGCAGCCAAGAGGAGTTTAGCGGGAAGTTGGTAACAGATACGCAGTATTTT. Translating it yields CASSQEEFSGKLVTDTQYF.

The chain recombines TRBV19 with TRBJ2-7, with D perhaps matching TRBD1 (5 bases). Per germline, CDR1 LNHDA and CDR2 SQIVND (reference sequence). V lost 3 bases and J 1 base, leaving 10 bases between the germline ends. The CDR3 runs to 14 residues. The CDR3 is CASSIGHTSYEQYF. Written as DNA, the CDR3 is TGTGCCAGTAGTATTGGACATACTTCCTACGAGCAGTACTTC. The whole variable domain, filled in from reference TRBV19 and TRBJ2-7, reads DGGITQSPKYLFRKEGQNVTLSCEQNLNHDAMYWYRQDPGQGLRLIYYSQIVNDFQKGDIAEGYSVSREKKESFPLTVTSAQKNPTAFYLCASSIGHTSYEQYFGPGTRLTVT.

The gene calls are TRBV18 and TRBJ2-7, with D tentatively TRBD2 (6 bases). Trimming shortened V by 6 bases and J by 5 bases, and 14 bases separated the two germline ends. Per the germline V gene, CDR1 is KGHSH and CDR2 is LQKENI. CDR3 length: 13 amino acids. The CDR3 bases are TGTGCCAGCTCCCGGGACTCGCAGGACGAGCAGTACTTC. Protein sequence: CASSRDSQDEQYF.

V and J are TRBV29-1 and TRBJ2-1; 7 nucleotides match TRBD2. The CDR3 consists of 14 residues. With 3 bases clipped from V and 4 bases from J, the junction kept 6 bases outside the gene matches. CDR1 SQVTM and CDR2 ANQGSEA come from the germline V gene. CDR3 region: CSVDPQRGYNEQFF. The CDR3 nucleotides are TGCAGCGTTGACCCCCAGCGGGGTTACAATGAGCAGTTCTTC.

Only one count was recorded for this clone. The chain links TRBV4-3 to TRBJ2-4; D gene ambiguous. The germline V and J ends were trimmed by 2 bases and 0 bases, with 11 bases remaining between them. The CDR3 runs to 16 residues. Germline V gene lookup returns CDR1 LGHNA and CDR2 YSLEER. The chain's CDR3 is CASSQHRNLAKNIQYF. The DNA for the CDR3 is TGCGCCAGCAGCCAACACAGAAACTTAGCCAAAAACATTCAGTACTTC.

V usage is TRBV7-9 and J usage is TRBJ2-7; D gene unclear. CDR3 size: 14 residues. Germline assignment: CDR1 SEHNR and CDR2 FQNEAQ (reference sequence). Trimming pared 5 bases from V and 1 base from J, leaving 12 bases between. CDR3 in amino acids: CASSPIAGSYEQYF. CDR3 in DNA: TGTGCCAGCAGCCCGATCGCAGGTTCCTACGAGCAGTACTTC.

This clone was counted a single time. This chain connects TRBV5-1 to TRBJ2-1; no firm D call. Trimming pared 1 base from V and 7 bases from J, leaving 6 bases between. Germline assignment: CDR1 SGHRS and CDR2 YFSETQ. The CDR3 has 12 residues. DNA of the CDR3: TGCGCCAGCAGCTTGAATCTAAATGAGCAGTTCTTC. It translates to CASSLNLNEQFF.

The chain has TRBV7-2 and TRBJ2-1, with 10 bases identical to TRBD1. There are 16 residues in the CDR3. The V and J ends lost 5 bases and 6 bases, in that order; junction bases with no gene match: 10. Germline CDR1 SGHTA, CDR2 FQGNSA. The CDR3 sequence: CASSHRDRGRGNEQFF. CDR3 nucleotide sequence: TGTGCCAGCAGCCACCGGGACAGGGGTCGAGGCAATGAGCAGTTCTTC.

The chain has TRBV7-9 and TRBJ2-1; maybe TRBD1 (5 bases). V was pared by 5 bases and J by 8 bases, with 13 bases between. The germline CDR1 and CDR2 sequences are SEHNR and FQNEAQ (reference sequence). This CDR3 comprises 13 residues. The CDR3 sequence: CASSPAGRDEQFF. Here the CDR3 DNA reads TGTGCCAGCAGCCCCGCTGGCAGGGATGAGCAGTTCTTC.

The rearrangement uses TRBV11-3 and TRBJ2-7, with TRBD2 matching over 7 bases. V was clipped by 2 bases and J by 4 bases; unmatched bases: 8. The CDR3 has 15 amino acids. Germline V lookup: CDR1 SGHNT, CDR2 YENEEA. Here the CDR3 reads CASSLFSGDRYEQYV. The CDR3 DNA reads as TGTGCCAGCAGCTTATTCAGCGGGGACCGTTACGAGCAGTACGTC.

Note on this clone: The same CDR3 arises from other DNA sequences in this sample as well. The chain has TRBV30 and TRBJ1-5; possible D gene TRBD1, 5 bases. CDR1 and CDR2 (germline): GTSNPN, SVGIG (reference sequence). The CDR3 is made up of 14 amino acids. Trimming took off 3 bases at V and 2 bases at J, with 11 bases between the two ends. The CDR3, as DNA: TGTGCCTGGAGCCCCGGGGGGGGCAATCAGCCCCAGCATTTT. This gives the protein CAWSPGGGNQPQHF.

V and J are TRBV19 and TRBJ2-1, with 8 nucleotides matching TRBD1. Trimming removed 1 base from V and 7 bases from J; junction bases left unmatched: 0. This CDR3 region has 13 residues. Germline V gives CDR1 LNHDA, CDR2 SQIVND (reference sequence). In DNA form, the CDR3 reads TGTGCCAGTAGTATAGGGACAGGGAATGAGCAGTTCTTC. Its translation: CASSIGTGNEQFF.